This T cell receptor beta chain was found in a study of early T cells in non-severe SARS-CoV-2 infection. About the research overall: Sequencing targeted bulk RNA from unsorted whole blood, leaving chains unpaired.

This clonotype was seen ten or more times. The V gene lost 0 bases and the J gene lost 4 bases, with 16 bases spanning the gap. The CDR3 runs to 16 residues. Looked up from germline, CDR1 is SGDLS and CDR2 is YYNGEE. TCRdb ran MiXCR on the 5' RACE reads and lists one entry per CDR3 protein. This table has fewer than 30,000 distinct CDR3 sequences, 5.5% to 7.5% appearing once. The sequence derives from an adult who was a healthcare worker with PCR-confirmed SARS-CoV-2 infection or an uninfected control (not recorded which). The specimen was whole blood, collected at baseline. The chain joins TRBV9 to TRBJ2-5; no clear D. In DNA form, the CDR3 reads TGTGCCAGCAGCGTAGGGGCCAGTTTAGGCGGAGAGACCCAGTACTTC. Translating gives CASSVGASLGGETQYF.